The 3 T cell receptor beta chains given below trace back to one sample, sequenced in a study of blood T cells in healthy people across ages. A second PCR, run for about 6 to 11 cycles, used a sample-barcoded 5' primer plus a J-beta primer mix. TCRdb reprocessed the 5' RACE reads via MiXCR and lists one record per CDR3 protein. This sample has around 990,000 distinct CDR3 sequences, with almost 25% found just once. These data also formed part of another study, on T cells of mothers and their children.

The sample was blood. The source of these receptors is a girl aged 2 to 10 in good health.

This sequence joins TRBV7-9 and TRBJ1-1; D unclear. V lost 5 bases and J 6 bases, leaving 10 bases between the germline ends. The CDR3 contains 12 residues. Germline CDR1 reads SEHNR; CDR2 reads FQNEAQ (reference sequence). In nucleotides, the CDR3 is TGTGCCAGCAGCCTGGATGCGGCTGAAGCTTTCTTT. Residues: CASSLDAAEAFF.

This chain uses TRBV6-1 with TRBJ2-1; 7 bases are shared with TRBD2. There are 14 residues in the CDR3. After removal of 7 bases from V and 12 bases from J, the junction contained 15 bases not matched to a gene. CDR1 MNHNS and CDR2 SASEGT come from the germline V gene. CDR3 sequence reads: CASNQDFPPGGQFF. The CDR3 coding sequence is TGTGCCAGCAACCAAGACTTTCCGCCGGGAGGGCAGTTCTTC.

The rearrangement links TRBV7-2 to TRBJ2-7; D possibly uses TRBD1 or TRBD2 (5 bases each). Germline assignment: CDR1 SGHTA and CDR2 FQGNSA. Trimming left V 2 bases short and J 0 bases short, with 11 bases between. The CDR3 consists of 15 residues. The CDR3 loop is CASSLMGESSYEQYF. The CDR3, as DNA: TGTGCCAGCAGCTTAATGGGGGAAAGCTCCTACGAGCAGTACTTC. The full variable domain, its missing parts supplied by reference TRBV7-2 and TRBJ2-7, is GAGVSQSPSNKVTEKGKDVELRCDPISGHTALYWYRQSLGQGLEFLIYFQGNSAPDKSGLPSDRFSAERTGGSVSTLTIQRTQQEDSAVYLCASSLMGESSYEQYFGPGTRLTVT.